This T cell receptor (beta chain) was retrieved from a study of T cells in Graves' hyperthyroidism and ophthalmopathy. General study results and limits: Stable hyperthyroidism was separated from ophthalmopathy by a model based on 13 V-J features.

RNA transcripts yielded amplified TCR beta CDR3 regions. RT-PCR in the first round (using the HTBI primer set) targeted the TCR CDR3. TCRdb redid the calling of the multiplex PCR reads with MiXCR, one entry per CDR3 protein. In the table there are 250,000 to 350,000 distinct CDR3 sequences, over 20% of which are singletons. Germline lookup yields CDR1 KGHSH and CDR2 LQKENI. The CDR3 sequence is 13 residues long. V gave up 8 bases and J gave up 5 bases, with 16 bases separating them. Comments on this clonotype: Its specificity is unknown.

V usage is TRBV18 and J usage is TRBJ2-7, with D perhaps TRBD2 (6 bases). The TCR comes from a man aged 25-45 years with Graves' ophthalmopathy. Sequenced sample: blood. CDR3 bases: TGTGCCAGCACCACCGGAGGGTTAGACGAGCAGTACTTC. The encoded protein is CASTTGGLDEQYF.